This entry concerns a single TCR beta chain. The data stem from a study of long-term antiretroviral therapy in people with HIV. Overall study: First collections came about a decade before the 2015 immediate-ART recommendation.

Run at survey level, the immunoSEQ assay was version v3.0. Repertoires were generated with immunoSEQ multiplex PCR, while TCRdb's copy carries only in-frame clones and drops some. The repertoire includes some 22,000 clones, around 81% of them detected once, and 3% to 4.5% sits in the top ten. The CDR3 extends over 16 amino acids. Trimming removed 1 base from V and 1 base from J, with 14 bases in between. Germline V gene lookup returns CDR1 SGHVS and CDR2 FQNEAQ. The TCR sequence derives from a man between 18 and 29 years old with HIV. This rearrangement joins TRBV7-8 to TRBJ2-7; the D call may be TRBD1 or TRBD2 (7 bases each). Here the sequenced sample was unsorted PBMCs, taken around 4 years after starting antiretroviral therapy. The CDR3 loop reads CASSLDPGGASYEQYF. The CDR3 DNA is TGTGCCAGCAGCTTAGATCCAGGGGGGGCGTCCTACGAGCAGTACTTC.